The text below deals with one T cell receptor beta chain. Its antigen is unknown. The source of the sample is a study of cytomegalovirus exposure and HLA in healthy donors. General observations from the study: Among the sequence variants, a highly shared cluster was likely an artifact of sequencing. Indistinguishable V segments such as TRBV6-2 and TRBV6-3 were excluded.

Primers for the PCR totalled 60 Vbeta and 13 Jbeta. Produced via immunoSEQ multiplex PCR; TCRdb's table is partial and in-frame only. This sample yields 250,000 or so clones, of which 80% to 95% are seen a single time; about 1.7% belongs to the top ten. Trimming took off 0 bases at V and 7 bases at J, with 13 bases between the two ends. The CDR3 runs to 15 residues. From germline, CDR1 is GTSNPN and CDR2 SVGIG (reference sequence). This clonotype was sampled from a girl aged 2 to 10 in good health and CMV-seronegative. The gene calls are TRBV30 and TRBJ1-6; D not certain. The sample taken for sequencing was PBMCs. Here the CDR3 DNA reads TGTGCCTGGAGTGTACCCCGCGGACTCAATTCACCCCTCCACTTT. It codes for CAWSVPRGLNSPLHF.